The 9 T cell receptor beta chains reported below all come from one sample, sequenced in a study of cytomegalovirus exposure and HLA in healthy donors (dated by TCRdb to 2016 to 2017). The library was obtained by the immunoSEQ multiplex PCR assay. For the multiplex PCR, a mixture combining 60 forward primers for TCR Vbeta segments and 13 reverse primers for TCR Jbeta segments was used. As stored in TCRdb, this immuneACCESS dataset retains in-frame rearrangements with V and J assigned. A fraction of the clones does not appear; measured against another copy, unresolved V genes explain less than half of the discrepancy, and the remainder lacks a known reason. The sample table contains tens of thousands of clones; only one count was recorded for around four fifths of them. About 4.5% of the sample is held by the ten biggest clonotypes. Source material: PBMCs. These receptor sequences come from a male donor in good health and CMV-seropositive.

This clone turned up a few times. The CDR3 nucleotides read TGTGCCTCCGGAGCTCGTGACGAGCAGTACTTC. Its translation: CASGARDEQYF. The rearrangement links TRBV28 to TRBJ2-7, with D hard to call. Germline V gene data show CDR1 as MDHEN and CDR2 as SYDVKM. V lost 11 bases, J lost 5 bases, and 13 bases lay in between. This CDR3 comprises 11 residues.

The CDR3 sequence: CASRIAGTGFSGANVLTF. DNA of the CDR3: TGTGCCAGCAGGATCGCAGGGACAGGTTTCTCTGGGGCCAACGTCCTGACTTTC. The chain uses TRBV2 and TRBJ2-6; 8 bases agree with TRBD1. The germline V gene has CDR1 SNHLY and CDR2 FYNNEI. J lost 0 bases, V lost 6 bases, and 10 bases had no gene match. The CDR3 runs 18 residues.

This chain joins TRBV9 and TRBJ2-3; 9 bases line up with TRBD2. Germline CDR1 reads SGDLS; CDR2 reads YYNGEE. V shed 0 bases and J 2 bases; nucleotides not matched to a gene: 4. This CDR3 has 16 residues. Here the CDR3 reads CASSVGASGDTDTQYF. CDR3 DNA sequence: TGTGCCAGCAGCGTAGGGGCTAGCGGGGACACAGATACGCAGTATTTT.

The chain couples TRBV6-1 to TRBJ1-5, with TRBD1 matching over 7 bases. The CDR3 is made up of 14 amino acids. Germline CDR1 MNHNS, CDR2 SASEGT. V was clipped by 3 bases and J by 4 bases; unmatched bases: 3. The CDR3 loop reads CASSDWDRNQPQHF. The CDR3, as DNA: TGTGCCAGCAGTGATTGGGACAGAAATCAGCCCCAGCATTTT.

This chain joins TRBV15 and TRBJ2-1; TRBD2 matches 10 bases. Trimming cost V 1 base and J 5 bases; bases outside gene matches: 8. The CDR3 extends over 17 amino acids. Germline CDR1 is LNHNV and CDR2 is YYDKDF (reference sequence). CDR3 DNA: TGTGCCACCAGCAGAGCATTAGCGGGAGGAACTAACAATGAGCAGTTCTTC. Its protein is CATSRALAGGTNNEQFF. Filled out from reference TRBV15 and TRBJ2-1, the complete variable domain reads DAMVIQNPRYQVTQFGKPVTLSCSQTLNHNVMYWYQQKSSQAPKLLFHYYDKDFNNEADTPDNFQSRRPNTSFCFLDIRSPGLGDTAMYLCATSRALAGGTNNEQFFGPGTRLTVL.

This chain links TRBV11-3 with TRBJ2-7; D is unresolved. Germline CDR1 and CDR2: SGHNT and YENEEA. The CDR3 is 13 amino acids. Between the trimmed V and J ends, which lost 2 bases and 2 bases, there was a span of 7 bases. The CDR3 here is CASSLSSAYEQYF. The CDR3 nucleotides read TGTGCCAGCAGCTTATCCTCCGCCTACGAGCAGTACTTC.

The CDR3 loop is CASSLAQGGEAFF. The CDR3, as DNA: TGTGCCAGCAGCTTGGCACAGGGGGGTGAAGCTTTCTTT. The chain carries TRBV7-9 and TRBJ1-1; 8 nucleotides line up with TRBD1. This CDR3 is built from 13 residues. The V gene end was trimmed by 3 bases and the J gene end by 7 bases; junction bases not matched to a gene: 4. In germline, CDR1 is SEHNR, CDR2 FQNEAQ (reference sequence).

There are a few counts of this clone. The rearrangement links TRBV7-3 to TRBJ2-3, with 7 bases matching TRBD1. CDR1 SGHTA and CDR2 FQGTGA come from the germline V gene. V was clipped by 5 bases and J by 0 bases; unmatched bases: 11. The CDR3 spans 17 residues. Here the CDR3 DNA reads TGTGCCAGCAGCCAGGCCCCGGGACAGTTGAGCACAGATACGCAGTATTTT. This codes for CASSQAPGQLSTDTQYF. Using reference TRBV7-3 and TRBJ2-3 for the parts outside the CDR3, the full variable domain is GAGVSQTPSNKVTEKGKYVELRCDPISGHTALYWYRQSLGQGPEFLIYFQGTGAADDSGLPNDRFFAVRPEGSVSTLKIQRTERGDSAVYLCASSQAPGQLSTDTQYFGPGTRLTVL.

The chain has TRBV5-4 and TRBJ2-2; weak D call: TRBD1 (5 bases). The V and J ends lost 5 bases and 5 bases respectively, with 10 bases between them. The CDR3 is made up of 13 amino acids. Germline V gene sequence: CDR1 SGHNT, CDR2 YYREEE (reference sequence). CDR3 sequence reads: CASRNQGTGELFF. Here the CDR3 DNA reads TGTGCCAGCAGAAATCAGGGTACCGGGGAGCTGTTTTTT.